This TCR beta chain was sequenced in a study of T cell responses to AZD1222 COVID-19 vaccine. Generated by immunoSEQ multiplex PCR, the TCRdb table keeps only in-frame clones and is missing some. The sample lists 100,000 to 120,000 clones, approximately 92% seen once, with over 2% in the top ten. Notes on the study in general: Repertoire samples came only from after the peak T cell response. Most donors were white British, females outnumbered males, and clonal diversity was possibly underestimated. Only a handful of AZD1222 recipients, roughly 6 in all, had baseline seropositivity.

V trimming: 5 bases; J trimming: 3 bases; junction bases outside the gene matches: 5. CDR3 length: 13 residues. Germline V lookup: CDR1 SGHKS, CDR2 YYEKEE (reference sequence). This clone appeared a single time. Its cognate antigen is unknown. V usage is TRBV5-5 and J usage is TRBJ2-7; 7 bases map to TRBD1. The material sequenced was peripheral blood, taken 28 days after the second AZD1222 dose. The sequence was obtained from an adult who received the AZD1222 COVID-19 vaccine. CDR3 loop: CASRQPGGYEQYF. The CDR3 region has the DNA TGTGCCAGCAGACAGCCAGGGGGCTACGAGCAGTACTTC. The complete variable domain, with remaining parts taken from reference TRBV5-5 and TRBJ2-7, reads DAGVTQSPTHLIKTRGQQVTLRCSPISGHKSVSWYQQVLGQGPQFIFQYYEKEERGRGNFPDRFSARQFPNYSSELNVNALLLGDSALYLCASRQPGGYEQYFGPGTRLTVT.